The clone carrying this T cell receptor (beta chain) was observed once. Antigen specificity is unknown. This specimen comes from a study of OX40 agonist ivuxolimab in advanced cancers. Study-wide findings and caveats: With doses of 0.1-3.0 mg/kg, partial responders showed among the lowest clonal expansion. More expanded clones were seen, on average, in CD8+ T cells than in CD4+.

The assay was immunoSEQ multiplex PCR, and TCRdb's table has in-frame clones only and misses some. The sample records tens of thousands of clones, 80% to 95% being singletons. V was shortened by 6 bases and J by 2 bases, with 21 bases between the two germline ends. The CDR3 loop spans 16 amino acids. Germline CDR1 and CDR2: SQVTM and ANQGSEA. The clonotype originates from an adult with an advanced solid tumor such as melanoma, head and neck, liver or kidney cancer. The V gene is TRBV29-1, the J gene TRBJ2-3; D not certain. Material: CD4+ or CD8+ T cells sorted from blood, obtained in a trial of the OX40 agonist ivuxolimab. CDR3 coding DNA: TGCAGCGTGGCTCGGGTGAAGGGCCTACTCACAGATACGCAGTATTTT. The encoded protein is CSVARVKGLLTDTQYF.